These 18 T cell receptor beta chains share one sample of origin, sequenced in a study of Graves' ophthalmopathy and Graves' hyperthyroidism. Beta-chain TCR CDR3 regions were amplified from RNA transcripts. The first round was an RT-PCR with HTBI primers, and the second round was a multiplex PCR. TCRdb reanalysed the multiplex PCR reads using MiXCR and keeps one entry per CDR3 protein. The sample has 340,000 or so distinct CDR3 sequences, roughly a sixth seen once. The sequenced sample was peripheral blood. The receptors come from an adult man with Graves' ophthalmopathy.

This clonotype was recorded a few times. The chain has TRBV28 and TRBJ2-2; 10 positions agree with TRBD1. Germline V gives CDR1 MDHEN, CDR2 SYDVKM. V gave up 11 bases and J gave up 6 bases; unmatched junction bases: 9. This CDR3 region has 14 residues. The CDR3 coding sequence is TGTGCCGCTTGGGACAGGGGAAATTCCGGGGAGCTGTTTTTT. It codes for CAAWDRGNSGELFF.

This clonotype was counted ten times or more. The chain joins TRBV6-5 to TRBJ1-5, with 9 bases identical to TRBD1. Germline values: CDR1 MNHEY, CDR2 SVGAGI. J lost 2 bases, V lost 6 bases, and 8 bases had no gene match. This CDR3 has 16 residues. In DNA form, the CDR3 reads TGTGCCAGCAGACAAACAGGGGGCCGGGGCAATCAGCCCCAGCATTTT. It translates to CASRQTGGRGNQPQHF.

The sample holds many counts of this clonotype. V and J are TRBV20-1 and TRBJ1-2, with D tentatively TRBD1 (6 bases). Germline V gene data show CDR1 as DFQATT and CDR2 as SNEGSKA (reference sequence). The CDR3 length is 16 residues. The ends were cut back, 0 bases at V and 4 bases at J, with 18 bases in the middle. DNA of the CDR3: TGCAGTGCTAGAGATACTGTCAGGGGAAGTTTCTATGGCTACACCTTC. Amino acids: CSARDTVRGSFYGYTF.

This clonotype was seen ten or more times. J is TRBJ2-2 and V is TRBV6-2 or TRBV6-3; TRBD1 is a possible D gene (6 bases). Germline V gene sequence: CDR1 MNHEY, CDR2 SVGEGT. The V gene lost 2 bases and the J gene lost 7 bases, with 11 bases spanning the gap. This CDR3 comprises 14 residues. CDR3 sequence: CASSYHRVGGELFF. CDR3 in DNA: TGTGCCAGCAGTTACCACAGGGTCGGCGGGGAGCTGTTTTTT.

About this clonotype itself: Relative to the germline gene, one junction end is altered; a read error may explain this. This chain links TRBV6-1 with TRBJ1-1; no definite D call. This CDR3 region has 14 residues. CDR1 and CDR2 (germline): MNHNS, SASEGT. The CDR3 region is CASSGLGRNTEASF. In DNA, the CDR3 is TGTGCCAGCAGCGGACTGGGAAGGAACACTGAAGCTTCCTTT.

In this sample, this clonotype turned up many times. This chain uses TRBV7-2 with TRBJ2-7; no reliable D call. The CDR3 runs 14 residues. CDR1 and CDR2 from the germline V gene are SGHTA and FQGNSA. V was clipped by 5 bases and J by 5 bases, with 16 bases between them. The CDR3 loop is CASSQRSGNHEQYF. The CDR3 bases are TGTGCCAGCAGCCAAAGATCAGGAAACCACGAGCAGTACTTC. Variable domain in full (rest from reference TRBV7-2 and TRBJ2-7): GAGVSQSPSNKVTEKGKDVELRCDPISGHTALYWYRQSLGQGLEFLIYFQGNSAPDKSGLPSDRFSAERTGGSVSTLTIQRTQQEDSAVYLCASSQRSGNHEQYFGPGTRLTVT.

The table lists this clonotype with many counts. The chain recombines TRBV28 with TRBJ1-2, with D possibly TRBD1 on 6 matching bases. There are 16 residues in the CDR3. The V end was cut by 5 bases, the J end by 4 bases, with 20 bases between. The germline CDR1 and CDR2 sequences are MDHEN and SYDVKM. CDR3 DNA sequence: TGTGCCAGCAGTGGGGACACCCGGGGAGAAATCTATGGCTACACCTTC. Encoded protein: CASSGDTRGEIYGYTF.

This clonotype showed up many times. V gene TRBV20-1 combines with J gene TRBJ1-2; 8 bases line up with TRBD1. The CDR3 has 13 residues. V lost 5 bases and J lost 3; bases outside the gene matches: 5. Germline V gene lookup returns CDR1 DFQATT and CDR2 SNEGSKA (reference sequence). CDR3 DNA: TGCAGTGCTGATCAGGGGGCTGACTATGGCTACACCTTC. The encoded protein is CSADQGADYGYTF.

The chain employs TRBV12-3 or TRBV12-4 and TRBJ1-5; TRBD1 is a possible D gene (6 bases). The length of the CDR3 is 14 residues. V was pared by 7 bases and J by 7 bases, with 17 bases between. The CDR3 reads CASTMGAGRQPQHF. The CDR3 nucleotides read TGTGCCAGCACCATGGGGGCAGGGAGGCAGCCCCAGCATTTT.

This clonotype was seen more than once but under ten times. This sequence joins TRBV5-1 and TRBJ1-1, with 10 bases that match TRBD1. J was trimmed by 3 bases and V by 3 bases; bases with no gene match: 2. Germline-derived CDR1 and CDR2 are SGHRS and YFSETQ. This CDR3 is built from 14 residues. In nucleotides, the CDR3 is TGCGCCAGCAGCTGGACAGGGGGTGACACTGAAGCTTTCTTT. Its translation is CASSWTGGDTEAFF. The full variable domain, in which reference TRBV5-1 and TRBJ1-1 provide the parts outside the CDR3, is KAGVTQTPRYLIKTRGQQVTLSCSPISGHRSVSWYQQTPGQGLQFLFEYFSETQRNKGNFPGRFSGRQFSNSRSEMNVSTLELGDSALYLCASSWTGGDTEAFFGQGTRLTVV.

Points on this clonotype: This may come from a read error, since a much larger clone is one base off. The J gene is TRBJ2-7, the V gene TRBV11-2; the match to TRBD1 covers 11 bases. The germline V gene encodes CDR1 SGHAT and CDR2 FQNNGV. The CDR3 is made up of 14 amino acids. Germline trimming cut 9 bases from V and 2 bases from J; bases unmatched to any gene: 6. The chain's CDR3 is CARRSGQGAYEQYF. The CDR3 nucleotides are TGTGCCAGAAGATCGGGACAGGGGGCCTACGAGCAGTACTTC.

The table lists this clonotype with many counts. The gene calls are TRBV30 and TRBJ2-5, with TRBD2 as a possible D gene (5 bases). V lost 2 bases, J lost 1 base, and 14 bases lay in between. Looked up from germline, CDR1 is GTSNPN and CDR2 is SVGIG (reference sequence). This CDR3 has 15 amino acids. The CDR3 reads CAWSFAGTVQETQYF. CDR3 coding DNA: TGTGCCTGGAGTTTTGCGGGTACTGTCCAAGAGACCCAGTACTTC.

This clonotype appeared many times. As DNA, the CDR3 is TGTGCCAGCAAATTAAGCGGGAGGACTTCCTACGAGCAGTACTTC. As protein: CASKLSGRTSYEQYF. V gene TRBV6-1 combines with J gene TRBJ2-7; TRBD2 aligns across 9 bases. CDR1 and CDR2 from the germline V gene are MNHNS and SASEGT. Germline trimming cut 7 bases from V and 1 base from J; bases unmatched to any gene: 8. This CDR3 spans 15 amino acids.

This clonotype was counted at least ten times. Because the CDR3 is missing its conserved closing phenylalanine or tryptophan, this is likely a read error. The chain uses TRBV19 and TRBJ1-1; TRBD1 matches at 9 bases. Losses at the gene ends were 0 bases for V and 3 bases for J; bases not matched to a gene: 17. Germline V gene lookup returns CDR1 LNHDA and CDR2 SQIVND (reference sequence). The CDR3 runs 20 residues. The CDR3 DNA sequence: TGTGCCAGTAGTATAGAAAACCCCCCCCCGGGACAGGGTGCGTACACTGAAGCTTTCCTT. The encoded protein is CASSIENPPPGQGAYTEAFL.

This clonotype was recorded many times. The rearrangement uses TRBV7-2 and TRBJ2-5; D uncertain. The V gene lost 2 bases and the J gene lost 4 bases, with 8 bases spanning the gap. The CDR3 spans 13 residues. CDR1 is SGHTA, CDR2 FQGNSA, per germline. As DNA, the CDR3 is TGTGCCAGCAGCTTAAGGGTGACAGAGACCCAGTACTTC. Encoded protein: CASSLRVTETQYF. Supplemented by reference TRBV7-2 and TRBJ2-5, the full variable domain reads GAGVSQSPSNKVTEKGKDVELRCDPISGHTALYWYRQSLGQGLEFLIYFQGNSAPDKSGLPSDRFSAERTGGSVSTLTIQRTQQEDSAVYLCASSLRVTETQYFGPGTRLLVL.

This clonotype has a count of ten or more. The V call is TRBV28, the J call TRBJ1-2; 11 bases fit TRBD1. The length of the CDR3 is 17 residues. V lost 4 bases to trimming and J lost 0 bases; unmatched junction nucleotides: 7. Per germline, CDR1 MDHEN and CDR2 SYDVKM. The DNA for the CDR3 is TGTGCCAGCAGTTCACGGACAGGGGGCGCTGCTAACTATGGCTACACCTTC. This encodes CASSSRTGGAANYGYTF.

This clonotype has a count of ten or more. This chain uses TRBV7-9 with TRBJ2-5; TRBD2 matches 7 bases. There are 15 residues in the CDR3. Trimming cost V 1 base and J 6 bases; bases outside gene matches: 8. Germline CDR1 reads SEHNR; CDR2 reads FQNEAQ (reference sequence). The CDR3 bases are TGTGCCAGCAGCTTAGGGAGCGGGACTGGGAAGACCCAGTACTTC. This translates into CASSLGSGTGKTQYF. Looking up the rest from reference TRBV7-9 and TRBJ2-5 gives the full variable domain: DTGVSQNPRHKITKRGQNVTFRCDPISEHNRLYWYRQTLGQGPEFLTYFQNEAQLEKSRLLSDRFSAERPKGSFSTLEIQRTEQGDSAMYLCASSLGSGTGKTQYFGPGTRLLVL.

CDR3 loop: CASSIGLAGATRGEQYF. The CDR3 nucleotides read TGTGCCAGCAGCATTGGACTAGCGGGAGCGACTAGGGGGGAGCAGTACTTC. The chain links TRBV6-1 to TRBJ2-7; 13 nucleotides agree with TRBD2. V was clipped by 6 bases and J by 7 bases; unmatched bases: 15. Germline assignment: CDR1 MNHNS and CDR2 SASEGT. The CDR3 totals 17 residues.